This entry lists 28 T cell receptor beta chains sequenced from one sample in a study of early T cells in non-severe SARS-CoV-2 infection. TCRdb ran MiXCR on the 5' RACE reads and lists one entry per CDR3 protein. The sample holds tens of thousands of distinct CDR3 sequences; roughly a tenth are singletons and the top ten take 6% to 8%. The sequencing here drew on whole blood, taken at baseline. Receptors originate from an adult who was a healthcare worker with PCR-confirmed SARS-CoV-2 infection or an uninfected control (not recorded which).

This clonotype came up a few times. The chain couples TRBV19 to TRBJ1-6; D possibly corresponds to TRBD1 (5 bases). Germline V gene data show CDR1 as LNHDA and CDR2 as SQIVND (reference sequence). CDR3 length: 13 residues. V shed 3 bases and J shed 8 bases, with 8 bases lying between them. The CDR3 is CASSMGLDSPLHF. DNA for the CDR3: TGTGCCAGTAGTATGGGGCTTGATTCACCCCTCCACTTT.

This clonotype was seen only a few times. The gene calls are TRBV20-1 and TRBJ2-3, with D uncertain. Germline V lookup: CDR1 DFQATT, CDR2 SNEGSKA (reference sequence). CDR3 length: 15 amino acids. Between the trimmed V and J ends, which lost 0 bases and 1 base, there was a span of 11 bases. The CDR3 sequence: CSARDVSAGTDTQYF. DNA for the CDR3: TGCAGTGCTAGAGATGTAAGCGCCGGCACAGATACGCAGTATTTT.

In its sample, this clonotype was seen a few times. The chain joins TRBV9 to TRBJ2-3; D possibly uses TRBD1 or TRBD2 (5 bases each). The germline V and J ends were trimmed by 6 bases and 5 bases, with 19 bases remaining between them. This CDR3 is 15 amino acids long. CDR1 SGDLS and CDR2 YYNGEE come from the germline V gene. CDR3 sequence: CASTTSGTALDTQYF. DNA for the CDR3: TGTGCCAGCACAACCTCCGGGACCGCACTAGATACGCAGTATTTT.

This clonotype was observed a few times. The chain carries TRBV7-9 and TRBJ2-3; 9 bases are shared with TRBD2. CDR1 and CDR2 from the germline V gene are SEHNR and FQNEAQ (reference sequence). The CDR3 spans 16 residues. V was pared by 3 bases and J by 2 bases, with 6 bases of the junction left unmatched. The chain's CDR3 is CASSLLERGVTDTQYF. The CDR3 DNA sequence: TGTGCCAGCAGCTTGTTGGAGCGGGGGGTCACAGATACGCAGTATTTT.

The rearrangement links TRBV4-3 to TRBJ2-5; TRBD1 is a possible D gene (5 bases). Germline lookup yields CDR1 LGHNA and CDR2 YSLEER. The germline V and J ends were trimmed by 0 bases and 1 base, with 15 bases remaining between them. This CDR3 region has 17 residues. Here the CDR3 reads CASSQDRSLGAQETQYF. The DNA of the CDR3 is TGCGCCAGCAGCCAAGATCGGTCGCTAGGGGCCCAAGAGACCCAGTACTTC.

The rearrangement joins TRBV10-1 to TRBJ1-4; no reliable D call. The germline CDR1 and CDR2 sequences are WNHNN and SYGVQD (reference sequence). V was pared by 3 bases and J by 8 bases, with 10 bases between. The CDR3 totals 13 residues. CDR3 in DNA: TGCGCCAGCAGTGATACTCTTGGGGAAAAACTGTTTTTT. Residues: CASSDTLGEKLFF.

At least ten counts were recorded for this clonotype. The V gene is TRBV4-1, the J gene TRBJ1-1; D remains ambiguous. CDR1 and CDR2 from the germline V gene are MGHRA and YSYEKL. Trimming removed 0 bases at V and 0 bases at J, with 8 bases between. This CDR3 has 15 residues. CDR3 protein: CASSQEAQMNTEAFF. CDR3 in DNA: TGCGCCAGCAGCCAAGAGGCTCAGATGAACACTGAAGCTTTCTTT.

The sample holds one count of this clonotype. The CDR3, as DNA: TGTGCACGAAGGGGACAGTTCCAAGAGACCCAGTACTTC. Translating it yields CARRGQFQETQYF. The V gene is TRBV6-2 or TRBV6-3, the J gene TRBJ2-5; 7 bases align to TRBD1. The CDR3 has 13 amino acids. CDR1 is MNHEY and CDR2 is SVGEGT in the germline V gene.

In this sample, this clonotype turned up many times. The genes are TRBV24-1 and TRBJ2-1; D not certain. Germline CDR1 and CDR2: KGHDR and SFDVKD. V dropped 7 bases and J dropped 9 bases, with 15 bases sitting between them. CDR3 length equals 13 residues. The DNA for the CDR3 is TGTGCCACCAGCTTGGTCCCGGGCGGTGAGCAGTTCTTC. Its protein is CATSLVPGGEQFF.

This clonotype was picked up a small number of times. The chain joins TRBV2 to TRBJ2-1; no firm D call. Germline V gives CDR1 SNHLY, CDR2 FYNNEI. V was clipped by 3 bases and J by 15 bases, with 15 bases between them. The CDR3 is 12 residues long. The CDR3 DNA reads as TGTGCCAGCAGTGAGGGCGGCTTCGGCCCGTTCTTC. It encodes CASSEGGFGPFF.

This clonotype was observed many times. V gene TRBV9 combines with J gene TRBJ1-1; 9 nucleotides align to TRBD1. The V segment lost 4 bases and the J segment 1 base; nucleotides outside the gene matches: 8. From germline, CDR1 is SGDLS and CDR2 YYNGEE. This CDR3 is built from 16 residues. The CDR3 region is CASSPGQGRGNTEAFF. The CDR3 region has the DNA TGTGCCAGCAGCCCTGGACAGGGGCGGGGGAACACTGAAGCTTTCTTT.

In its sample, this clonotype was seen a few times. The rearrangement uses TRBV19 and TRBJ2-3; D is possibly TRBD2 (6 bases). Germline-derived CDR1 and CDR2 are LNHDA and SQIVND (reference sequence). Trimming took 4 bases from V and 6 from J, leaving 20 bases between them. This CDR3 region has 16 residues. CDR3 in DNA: TGTGCCAGTAGTACGCGGCTAGGCCCGGGGGAGGATACGCAGTATTTT. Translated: CASSTRLGPGEDTQYF.

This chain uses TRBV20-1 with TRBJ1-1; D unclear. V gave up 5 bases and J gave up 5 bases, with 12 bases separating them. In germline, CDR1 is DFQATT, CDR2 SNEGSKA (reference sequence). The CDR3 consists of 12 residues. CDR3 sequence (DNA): TGCAGTGCTCTACCCCACGGGACTGAAGCTTTCTTT. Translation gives CSALPHGTEAFF.

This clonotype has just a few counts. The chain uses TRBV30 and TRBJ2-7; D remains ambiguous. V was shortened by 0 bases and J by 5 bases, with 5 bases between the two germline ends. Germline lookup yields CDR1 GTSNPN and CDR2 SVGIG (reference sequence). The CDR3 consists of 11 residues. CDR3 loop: CAWSVINEQYF. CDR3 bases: TGTGCCTGGAGTGTAATAAACGAGCAGTACTTC.

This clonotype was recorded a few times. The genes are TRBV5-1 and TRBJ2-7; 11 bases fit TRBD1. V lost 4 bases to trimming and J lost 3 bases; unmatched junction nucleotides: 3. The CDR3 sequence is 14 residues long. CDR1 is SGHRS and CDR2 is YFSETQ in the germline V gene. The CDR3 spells CASSPGTGGYEQYF. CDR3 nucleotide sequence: TGCGCCAGCAGCCCGGGGACAGGGGGCTACGAGCAGTACTTC.

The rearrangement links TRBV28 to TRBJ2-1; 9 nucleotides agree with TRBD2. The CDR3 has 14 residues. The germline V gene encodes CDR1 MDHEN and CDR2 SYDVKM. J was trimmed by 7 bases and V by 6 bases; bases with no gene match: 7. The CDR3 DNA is TGTGCCAGCAGAGCGGGACTAGCTATAAATGAGCAGTTCTTC. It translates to CASRAGLAINEQFF.

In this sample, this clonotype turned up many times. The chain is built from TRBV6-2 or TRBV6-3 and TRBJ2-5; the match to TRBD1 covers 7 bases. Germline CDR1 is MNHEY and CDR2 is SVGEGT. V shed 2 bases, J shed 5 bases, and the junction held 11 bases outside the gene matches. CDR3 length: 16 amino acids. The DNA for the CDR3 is TGTGCCAGCAGTTACGGTATAGGAGACAGGGTGGAGACCCAGTACTTC. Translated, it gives CASSYGIGDRVETQYF.

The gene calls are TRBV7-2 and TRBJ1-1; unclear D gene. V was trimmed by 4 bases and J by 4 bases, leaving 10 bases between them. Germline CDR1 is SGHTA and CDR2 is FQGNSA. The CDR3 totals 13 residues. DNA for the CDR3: TGTGCCAGCAGCTCGGCGGGGAGCACTGAAGCTTTCTTT. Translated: CASSSAGSTEAFF.

The CDR3 DNA reads as TGCGCCAGCAGCCCGACTGTAGCGGTTCCTAGCACAGATACGCAGTATTTT. As protein: CASSPTVAVPSTDTQYF. The chain joins TRBV4-3 to TRBJ2-3; the D gene is possibly TRBD2 (6 bases). Germline CDR1 is LGHNA and CDR2 is YSLEER. The CDR3 is made up of 17 amino acids. Trimming took 4 bases from V and 0 from J, leaving 17 bases between them.

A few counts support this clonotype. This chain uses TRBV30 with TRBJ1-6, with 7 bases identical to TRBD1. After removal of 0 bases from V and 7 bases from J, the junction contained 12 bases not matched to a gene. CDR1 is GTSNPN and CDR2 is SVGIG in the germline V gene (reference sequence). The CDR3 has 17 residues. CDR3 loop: CAWSVDVAGQLNSPLHF. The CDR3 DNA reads TGTGCCTGGAGTGTCGACGTTGCGGGACAGCTCAATTCACCCCTCCACTTT. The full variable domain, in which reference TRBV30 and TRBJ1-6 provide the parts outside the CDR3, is SQTIHQWPATLVQPVGSPLSLECTVEGTSNPNLYWYRQAAGRGLQLLFYSVGIGQISSEVPQNLSASRPQDRQFILSSKKLLLSDSGFYLCAWSVDVAGQLNSPLHFGNGTRLTVT.

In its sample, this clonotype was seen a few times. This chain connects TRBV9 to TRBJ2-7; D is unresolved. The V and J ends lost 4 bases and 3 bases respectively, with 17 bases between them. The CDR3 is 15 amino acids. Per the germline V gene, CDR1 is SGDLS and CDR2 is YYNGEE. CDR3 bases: TGTGCCAGCAGCCCCAGCCAAGGTGCATTCTACGAGCAGTACTTC. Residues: CASSPSQGAFYEQYF.

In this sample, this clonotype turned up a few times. The CDR3 sequence: CASSLSRIQTQYF. CDR3 DNA: TGTGCCAGCAGTTTATCCCGAATACAGACCCAGTACTTC. This chain links TRBV27 with TRBJ2-5; D is ambiguous. Germline V gene sequence: CDR1 MNHEY, CDR2 SMNVEV (reference sequence). The length of the CDR3 is 13 residues. Between the trimmed V and J ends, which lost 0 bases and 6 bases, there was a span of 8 bases.

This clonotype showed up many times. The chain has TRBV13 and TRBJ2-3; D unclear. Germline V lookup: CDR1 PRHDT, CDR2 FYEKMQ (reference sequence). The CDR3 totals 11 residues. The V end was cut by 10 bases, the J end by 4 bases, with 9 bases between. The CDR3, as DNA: TGTGCCACTCCTCCCCCAGATACGCAGTATTTT. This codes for CATPPPDTQYF.

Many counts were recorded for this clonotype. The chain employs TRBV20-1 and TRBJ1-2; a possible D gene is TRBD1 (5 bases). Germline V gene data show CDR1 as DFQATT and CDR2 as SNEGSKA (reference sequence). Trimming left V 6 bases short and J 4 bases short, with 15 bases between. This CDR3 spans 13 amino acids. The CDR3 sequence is CSATPGRVYGYTF. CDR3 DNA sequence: TGCAGTGCAACACCGGGACGGGTCTATGGCTACACCTTC.

As DNA, the CDR3 is TGTGCCAGCTCACCGGGCAGAGCGACCACAGATACGCAGTATTTT. This translates into CASSPGRATTDTQYF. The chain recombines TRBV18 with TRBJ2-3; the D is unclear. The CDR3 length is 15 residues. V was cut by 3 bases and J by 2 bases, with 12 bases left in between. Germline assignment: CDR1 KGHSH and CDR2 LQKENI. Complete variable domain (other parts from reference TRBV18 and TRBJ2-3): NAGVMQNPRHLVRRRGQEARLRCSPMKGHSHVYWYRQLPEEGLKFMVYLQKENIIDESGMPKERFSAEFPKEGPSILRIQQVVRGDSAAYFCASSPGRATTDTQYFGPGTRLTVL.

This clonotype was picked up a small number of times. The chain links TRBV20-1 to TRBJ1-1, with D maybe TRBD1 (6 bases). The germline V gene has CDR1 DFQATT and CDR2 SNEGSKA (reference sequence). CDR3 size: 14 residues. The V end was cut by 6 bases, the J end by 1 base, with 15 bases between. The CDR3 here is CSAKGGPTNTEAFF. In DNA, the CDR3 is TGCAGTGCCAAGGGGGGGCCGACGAACACTGAAGCTTTCTTT.

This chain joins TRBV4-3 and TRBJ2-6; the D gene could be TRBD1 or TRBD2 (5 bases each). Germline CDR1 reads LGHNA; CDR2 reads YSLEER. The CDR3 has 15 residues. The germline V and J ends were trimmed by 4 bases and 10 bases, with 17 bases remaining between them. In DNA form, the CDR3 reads TGCGCCAGCAGCCTATATTTGGGGACGGGGAACGTCCTGACTTTC. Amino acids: CASSLYLGTGNVLTF.

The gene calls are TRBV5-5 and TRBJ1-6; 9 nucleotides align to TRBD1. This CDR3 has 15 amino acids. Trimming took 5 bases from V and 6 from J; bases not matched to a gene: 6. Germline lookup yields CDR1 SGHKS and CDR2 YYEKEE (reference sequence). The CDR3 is CASRAGTGSNSPLHF. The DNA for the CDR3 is TGTGCCAGCAGGGCCGGGACAGGGAGTAATTCACCCCTCCACTTT. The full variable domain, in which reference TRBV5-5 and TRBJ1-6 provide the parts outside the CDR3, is DAGVTQSPTHLIKTRGQQVTLRCSPISGHKSVSWYQQVLGQGPQFIFQYYEKEERGRGNFPDRFSARQFPNYSSELNVNALLLGDSALYLCASRAGTGSNSPLHFGNGTRLTVT.